The TCR beta chain described here comes from a study of blood T cells in healthy people across ages. Germline loops: CDR1 MGHDK, CDR2 SYGVNS. V shed 5 bases and J 4 bases; nucleotides not matched to a gene: 4. CDR3 length: 14 residues. The second PCR ran roughly 6 to 11 cycles with a sample-barcoded 5' primer and J-beta primers. TCRdb re-called the 5' RACE reads through MiXCR, storing one row per CDR3 protein. The table shows roughly 930,000 distinct CDR3 sequences, with roughly 52% occurring only once. The sequence was collected from a man aged 25-45 years in good health. J is TRBJ1-4 and V is TRBV25-1, with 7 nucleotides matching TRBD1. Source material: blood. This CDR3 reads CASSKGQFNEKLFF. For the CDR3, the DNA is TGTGCCAGCAGTAAGGGACAGTTTAATGAAAAACTGTTTTTT.